This T cell receptor (beta chain) derives from a study of T cell responses to AZD1222 COVID-19 vaccine. The wider study: The study pooled second doses at about 4 or about 12 weeks.

Study-level results: Spike-specific TCR breadth and depth both grew after two AZD1222 doses. At baseline, just five to seven AZD1222 recipients tested seropositive. Across spike, vaccine-associated CD4 TCRs were found, dominant at 160-218 and 743-854.

This table comes from immunoSEQ multiplex PCR, and its TCRdb copy is limited to in-frame clones, with some not included. Among around 110,000 clones, around 88% were seen once, and the ten largest hold 8% to 10%. On this clone itself: Its specificity is not known.

In germline, CDR1 is SGHTA, CDR2 FQGNSA. V lost 0 bases and J 3 bases, leaving 12 bases between the germline ends. The CDR3 spans 16 residues. The V call is TRBV7-2, the J call TRBJ1-5, with a tentative D call TRBD1 (6 bases). Sample: peripheral blood, taken on day 0 of AZD1222 vaccination. This TCR derives from an adult in good health. The CDR3 loop reads CASSLAGRGNNQPQHF. The DNA of the CDR3 is TGTGCCAGCAGCTTAGCGGGCAGGGGAAACAATCAGCCCCAGCATTTT.